What follows describes a single T cell receptor (beta chain). No cognate antigen has been identified for it. Base quality data are lacking; no much larger clone is found one base away. Library creation used the immunoSEQ multiplex PCR assay. TCRdb's version of the immuneACCESS table is confined to in-frame rearrangements and falls short of the full clone set. An unresolved V gene accounts for under half of the shortfall where checked; the remainder is of unknown origin. The sample contains about 87,000 clones, 85% to 90% of them found a single time. The ten top clones hold approximately 15% of the sample. V is cut by 0 bases and J by 0 bases, and the space between the germline ends is 8 bases. CDR1 and CDR2 (MNHEY, SVGAGI) derive from the germline V gene. The CDR3 contains 16 residues, cysteine and phenylalanine counted. Here the CDR3 DNA is all that survives: 48 bases in frame from base 1. The source of the sample is a study of radiotherapy plus CTLA-4 blockade in lung cancer listed by TCRdb under 2018. Regarding the study in general: Among enrolled patients, 15% to 20% had an objective response and about 30% reached disease control.

The study evaluated CTLA-4 blockade (ipilimumab) given together with focal radiation therapy in patients who had chemo-refractory metastatic non-small-cell lung cancer. The study at large found these results: Early dynamic changes in blood T cell clones, together with increased serum interferon-beta after radiation, were reported as the strongest predictors of response. After treatment with radiotherapy and ipilimumab, TCR clones that came from tumors expanded in the peripheral blood.

Recombination linked TRBV6-5 to TRBJ1-4; the D gene remains uncertain. The source material was peripheral blood, sampled from a patient treated with radiotherapy plus ipilimumab. This TCR was recovered from a human donor with non-small cell lung cancer that progressed on radiotherapy plus ipilimumab. The CDR3 is CASSYSAPTTNEKLFF. The nucleotide sequence reads TGTGCCAGCAGTTACTCGGCACCTACAACTAATGAAAAACTGTTTTTT.